This record concerns one T cell receptor (beta chain) sequence. The antigen is undetermined. TCRdb reprocessed the RT-PCR reads with MiXCR, giving one entry per CDR3 protein. The data show around 580,000 distinct CDR3 sequences, over 9.5% seen once. The data derive from a study of response to subunit inactivated influenza vaccine. Overall study results and limits: That few new T cells are recruited by each seasonal influenza vaccination was the authors' suggestion.

This specimen consisted of PBMCs from blood, obtained on the day of vaccination. This TCR derives from a man between 45 and 60 years old who received an inactivated influenza vaccine.

The CDR3 protein is CSAASGTFETQYF. CDR3 in DNA: TGCAGTGCGGCTAGCGGTACATTTGAGACCCAGTACTTC. This chain joins TRBV29-1 and TRBJ2-5, with 7 bases that match TRBD2. The CDR3 contains 13 residues. Germline CDR1 SQVTM, CDR2 ANQGSEA.